The rows below give T cell receptor beta chains drawn from one sample of a study of identical twins. TCRdb reprocessed the 5' RACE reads via MiXCR and lists one record per CDR3 protein. The table shows about 470,000 distinct CDR3 sequences, with more than 20% occurring only once. These data also formed part of another study, on T cells expressing NK-cell markers.

Sequencing was done on a sample of CD4+ T cells sorted from blood. These receptors were obtained from a woman aged 18-29 years in good health. CDR3s include the opening cysteine and the closing phenylalanine or tryptophan. A D gene is named only where the DNA matches it firmly. Size tells how often a clone was seen (once, few, many) or the class of an expanded clone, and some rows leave it out.

clone_size d_call j_call v_call cdr3_nt cdr3_aa
. . TRBJ2-5 TRBV3-1 TGTGCCAGCAGCCAAGCGAGACAGATAACAAACGACTACCAAGAGACCCAGTACTTC CASSQARQITNDYQETQYF
few . TRBJ2-2 TRBV5-5 TGTGCCAGCAGCTTGAACCAGGCGAACACCGGGGAGCTGTTTTTT CASSLNQANTGELFF
. . TRBJ2-1 TRBV12-3/TRBV12-4 TGTGCCAGCAGTTGGGGGACTTCCCCTGAGCAGTTCTTC CASSWGTSPEQFF
. . TRBJ2-3 TRBV20-1 TGCAGTGCTGCCGGGACAGGCGGCGGGAGAAGTGTAGATACGCAGTATTTT CSAAGTGGGRSVDTQYF
. TRBD2 TRBJ2-7 TRBV5-1 TGCGCCAGCAGCTTGGGTCCTAGCGGGGCTACGGAGCAGTACTTC CASSLGPSGATEQYF
once . TRBJ2-7 TRBV15 TGTGCCACCAGCAGAGAACTGATAGGAGTCTACGAGCAGTACTTC CATSRELIGVYEQYF
. . TRBJ1-1 TRBV28 TGTGCCAGCACCCGGGGGGTGAACACTGAAGCTTTCTTT CASTRGVNTEAFF
many . TRBJ2-7 TRBV10-3 TGTGCCATCAGTGAAGCCGACAGCGCTATGCCCTACGAGCAGTACTTC CAISEADSAMPYEQYF
many . TRBJ1-2 TRBV29-1 TGCAGCGTTGAAGGTGACGGGGGCTATGGCTACACCTTC CSVEGDGGYGYTF
many . TRBJ2-6 TRBV29-1 TGCAGCGTTGAAGGATCTGGGGCCAACGTCCTGACTTTC CSVEGSGANVLTF
few TRBD1 TRBJ2-5 TRBV4-3 TGCGCCAGCAGCCAGGAACTACAGGGGGGAGAGACCCAGTACTTC CASSQELQGGETQYF
. . TRBJ2-1 TRBV4-3 TGCGCCAGCAGCCAAGAACGTTACAATGAGCAGTTCTTC CASSQERYNEQFF
few . TRBJ1-5 TRBV9 TGTGCCAGCAGCCCCCACCGGGGTCCAAATCAGCCCCAGCATTTT CASSPHRGPNQPQHF
few . TRBJ2-7 TRBV13 TGTGCCAGCAGTCACCCGGGACATTCCTACGAGCAGTACTTC CASSHPGHSYEQYF
few . TRBJ2-3 TRBV29-1 TGCAGCTTCGGGGGACCCACAGATACGCAGTATTTT CSFGGPTDTQYF
. TRBD1 TRBJ2-1 TRBV6-1 TGTGCCAGCAGTGCCGGGACAGGGGATCCCTCGGTACGCAATGAGCAGTTCTTC CASSAGTGDPSVRNEQFF
few TRBD2 TRBJ2-3 TRBV5-1 TGCGCCAGCAGCTTGGCTAGCGGCTTCACAGATACGCAGTATTTT CASSLASGFTDTQYF
. . TRBJ2-3 TRBV2 TGTGCCAGCAGTCTCGGGACACCTTTTGATACGCAGTATTTT CASSLGTPFDTQYF
few . TRBJ2-3 TRBV29-1 TGCAGCGTTGCCGGGAACACAGATACGCAGTATTTT CSVAGNTDTQYF
. TRBD2 TRBJ2-4 TRBV12-3/TRBV12-4 TGTGCCTTCAGTTCATTCGGGACTAGCGGGAGGAATCTTAAAAACATTCAGTACTTC CAFSSFGTSGRNLKNIQYF
. . TRBJ1-2 TRBV18 TGTGCCAGCTCACCACCGACAGGACATCCCCATGGCTACACCTTC CASSPPTGHPHGYTF
few TRBD1 TRBJ2-5 TRBV12-3/TRBV12-4 TGTGCCAGCAGTCCGACGACAGGGTCGGGACGAGAGACCCAGTACTTC CASSPTTGSGRETQYF
many . TRBJ2-1 TRBV10-2 TGCGCCAGCAGGAATTTCGAGGAGAATGAGCAGTTCTTC CASRNFEENEQFF
many . TRBJ1-5 TRBV20-1 TGCAGTGCTAGTGGACGCGGACGAAATCAGCCCCAGCATTTT CSASGRGRNQPQHF
. . TRBJ1-1 TRBV6-1 TGTGCCAGCAAGGAGGACATGAACACTGAAGCTTTCTTT CASKEDMNTEAFF
. TRBD2 TRBJ2-7 TRBV5-1 TGCGCCAGCAGCTTGACTAGCGGGGGGCCCACTTCCTACGAGCAGTACTTC CASSLTSGGPTSYEQYF
. . TRBJ1-5 TRBV30 TGTGCCTGGAGTGTGCTTTCCGATCAGCCCCAGCATTTT CAWSVLSDQPQHF
. . TRBJ1-1 TRBV5-1 TGCGCCAGCAGCTTGGCCAACTCCGGGGCTTTCTTT CASSLANSGAFF
. . TRBJ1-1 TRBV2 TGTGCCCGCAGACGAGAAAAGGGCACTGAAGCTTTCTTT CARRREKGTEAFF
few . TRBJ2-2 TRBV5-6 TGTGCCAGCAGCTTGGAATACAGGCCTGCCGGGGAGCTGTTTTTT CASSLEYRPAGELFF
. TRBD2 TRBJ2-1 TRBV5-4 TGTGCCAGCAGCTTTAGCGGGAGGATCGATGAGCAGTTCTTC CASSFSGRIDEQFF
. . TRBJ2-7 TRBV20-1 TGCAGTGCTAGTAGTCCAGGGGTGTACGAGCAGTACTTC CSASSPGVYEQYF
. TRBD1 TRBJ1-1 TRBV6-5 TGTGCCAGCAGTTACGGGGGACAGCAGAACACTGAAGCTTTCTTT CASSYGGQQNTEAFF
few . TRBJ2-5 TRBV5-5 TGTGCCAGCAGCGATCTAGCGCAAGAGACCCAGTACTTC CASSDLAQETQYF
many TRBD2 TRBJ2-3 TRBV2 TGTGCCAGCAGTGAAGCGCGGGAGGGAGATACGCAGTATTTT CASSEAREGDTQYF
. . TRBJ2-7 TRBV7-6 TGTGCCACCTCCCTAGGTGGATACGAGCAGTACTTC CATSLGGYEQYF